These 2 T cell receptor beta chains were sequenced from one sample in a study of T-cell reconstitution after alpha-beta-depleted transplantation in children. Unique molecular identifiers were built into the TCRbeta library. One entry per CDR3 protein results from TCRdb running MiXCR on the PCR reads. The top ten clones hold around 2.4% of a sample with approximately 350,000 distinct CDR3 sequences, approximately 10% of them seen once. Here the sequenced sample was PBMCs from the stem cell graft donor, taken from the stem cell graft. The receptors stem from a human donor who donated a stem cell graft to a child with acute lymphoblastic leukemia.

This clonotype was picked up many times. The chain has TRBV7-3 and TRBJ2-1; TRBD2 matches 7 bases. With V trimmed by 5 bases and J by 4 bases, 8 bases remained unmatched. The CDR3 length is 15 residues. Germline CDR1 and CDR2: SGHTA and FQGTGA. CDR3 sequence: CASSLSSGTYNEQFF. For the CDR3, the DNA is TGTGCCAGCAGCCTCTCTAGCGGCACTTACAATGAGCAGTTCTTC.

The table lists this clonotype with a few counts. The CDR3 sequence: CASSGQGRDTGELFF. For the CDR3, the DNA is TGTGCCAGCAGTGGACAGGGACGCGACACCGGGGAGCTGTTTTTT. This chain uses TRBV25-1 with TRBJ2-2; 7 positions match TRBD1. Germline V gene lookup returns CDR1 MGHDK and CDR2 SYGVNS. The CDR3 has 15 residues. V lost 4 bases to trimming and J lost 3 bases; unmatched junction nucleotides: 5.